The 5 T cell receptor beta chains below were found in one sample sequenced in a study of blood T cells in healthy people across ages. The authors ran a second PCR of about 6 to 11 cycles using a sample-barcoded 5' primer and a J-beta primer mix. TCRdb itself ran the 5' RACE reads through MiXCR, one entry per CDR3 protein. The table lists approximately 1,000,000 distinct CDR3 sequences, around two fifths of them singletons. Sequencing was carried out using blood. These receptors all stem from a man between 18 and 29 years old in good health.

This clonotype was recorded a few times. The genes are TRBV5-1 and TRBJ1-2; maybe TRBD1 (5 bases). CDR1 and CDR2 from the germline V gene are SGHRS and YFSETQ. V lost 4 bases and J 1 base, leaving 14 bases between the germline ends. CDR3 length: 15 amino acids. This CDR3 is CASSTGTYSNYGYTF. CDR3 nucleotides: TGCGCCAGCAGCACCGGGACCTATAGTAACTATGGCTACACCTTC.

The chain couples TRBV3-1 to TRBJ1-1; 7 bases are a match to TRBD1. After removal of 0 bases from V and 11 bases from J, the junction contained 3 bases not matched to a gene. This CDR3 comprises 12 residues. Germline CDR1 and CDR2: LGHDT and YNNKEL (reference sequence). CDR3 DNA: TGTGCCAGCAGCCAAGATCGAGGGGGCGCTTTCTTT. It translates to CASSQDRGGAFF.

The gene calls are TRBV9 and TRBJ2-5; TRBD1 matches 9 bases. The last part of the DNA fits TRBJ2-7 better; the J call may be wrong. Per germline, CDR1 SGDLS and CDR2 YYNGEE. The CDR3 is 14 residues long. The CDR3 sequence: CASSPSMTGGEQYF. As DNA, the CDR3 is TGTGCCAGCAGCCCCTCTATGACAGGGGGCGAGCAGTACTTC.

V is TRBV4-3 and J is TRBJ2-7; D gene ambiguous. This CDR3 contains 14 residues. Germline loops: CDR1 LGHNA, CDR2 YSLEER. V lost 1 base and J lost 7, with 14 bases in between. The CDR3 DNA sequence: TGCGCCAGCAGCCAAGGAATCGGAACCAATGAGCAGTACTTC. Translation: CASSQGIGTNEQYF.

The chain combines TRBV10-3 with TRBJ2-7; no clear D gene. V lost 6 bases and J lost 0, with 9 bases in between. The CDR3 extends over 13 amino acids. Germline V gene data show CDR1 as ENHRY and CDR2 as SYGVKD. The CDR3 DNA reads TGTGCCATCAGGAAGGGCGGCTCCTACGAGCAGTACTTC. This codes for CAIRKGGSYEQYF.